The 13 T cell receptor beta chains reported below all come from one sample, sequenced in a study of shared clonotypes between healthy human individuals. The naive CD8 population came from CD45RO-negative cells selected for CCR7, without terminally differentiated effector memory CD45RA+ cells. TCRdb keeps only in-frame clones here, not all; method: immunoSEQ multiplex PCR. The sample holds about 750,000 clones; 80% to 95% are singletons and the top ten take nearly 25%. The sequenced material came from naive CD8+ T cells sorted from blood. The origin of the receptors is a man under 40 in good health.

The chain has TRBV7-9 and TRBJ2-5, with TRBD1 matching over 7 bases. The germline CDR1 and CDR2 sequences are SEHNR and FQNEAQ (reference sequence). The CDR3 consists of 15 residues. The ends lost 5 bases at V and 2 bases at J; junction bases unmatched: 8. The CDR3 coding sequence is TGTGCCAGCAGCCCCACCCCGACAGGGCAAGAGACCCAGTACTTC. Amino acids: CASSPTPTGQETQYF.

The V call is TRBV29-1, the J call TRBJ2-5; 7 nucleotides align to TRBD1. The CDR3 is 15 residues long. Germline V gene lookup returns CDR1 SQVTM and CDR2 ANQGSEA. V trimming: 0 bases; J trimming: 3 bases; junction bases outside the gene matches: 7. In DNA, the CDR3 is TGCAGCGTTGAAGATATGGGGACAGAGGAAGAGACCCAGTACTTC. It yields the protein CSVEDMGTEEETQYF. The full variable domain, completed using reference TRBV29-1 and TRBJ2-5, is SAVISQKPSRDICQRGTSLTIQCQVDSQVTMMFWYRQQPGQSLTLIATANQGSEATYESGFVIDKFPISRPNLTFSTLTVSNMSPEDSSIYLCSVEDMGTEEETQYFGPGTRLLVL.

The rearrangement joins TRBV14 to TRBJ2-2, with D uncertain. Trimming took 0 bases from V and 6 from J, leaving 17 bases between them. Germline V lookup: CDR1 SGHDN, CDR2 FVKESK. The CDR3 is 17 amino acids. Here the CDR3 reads CASSQDQDEIGAGELFF. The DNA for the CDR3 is TGTGCCAGCAGCCAAGACCAAGACGAGATAGGCGCCGGGGAGCTGTTTTTT.

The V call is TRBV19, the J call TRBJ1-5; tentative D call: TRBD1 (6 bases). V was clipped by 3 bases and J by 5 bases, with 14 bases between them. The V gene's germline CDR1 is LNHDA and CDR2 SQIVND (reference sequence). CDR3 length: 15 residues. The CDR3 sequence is CASSIPRGTDQPQHF. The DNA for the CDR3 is TGTGCCAGTAGTATCCCCAGGGGAACTGATCAGCCCCAGCATTTT.

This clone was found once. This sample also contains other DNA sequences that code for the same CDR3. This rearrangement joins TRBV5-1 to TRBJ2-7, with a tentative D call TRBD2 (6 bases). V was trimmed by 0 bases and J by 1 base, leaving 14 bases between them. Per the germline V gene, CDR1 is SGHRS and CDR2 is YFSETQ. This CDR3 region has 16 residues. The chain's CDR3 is CASSLGLGLASYEQYF. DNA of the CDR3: TGCGCCAGCAGCTTGGGGCTCGGGCTAGCGTCCTACGAGCAGTACTTC.

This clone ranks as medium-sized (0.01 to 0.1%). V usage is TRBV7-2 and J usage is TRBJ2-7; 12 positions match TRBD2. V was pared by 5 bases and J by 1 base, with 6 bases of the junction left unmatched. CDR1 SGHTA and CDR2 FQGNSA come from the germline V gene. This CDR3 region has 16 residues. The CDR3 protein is CASSLTGLAGSYEQYF. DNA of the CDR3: TGTGCCAGCAGCCTTACGGGACTAGCGGGTTCCTACGAGCAGTACTTC.

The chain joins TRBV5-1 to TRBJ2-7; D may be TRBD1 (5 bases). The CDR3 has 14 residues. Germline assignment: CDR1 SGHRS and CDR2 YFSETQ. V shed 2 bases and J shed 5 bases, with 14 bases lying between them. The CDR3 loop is CASSFGQGGNEQYF. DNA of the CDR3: TGCGCCAGCAGCTTCGGGCAGGGCGGCAACGAGCAGTACTTC.

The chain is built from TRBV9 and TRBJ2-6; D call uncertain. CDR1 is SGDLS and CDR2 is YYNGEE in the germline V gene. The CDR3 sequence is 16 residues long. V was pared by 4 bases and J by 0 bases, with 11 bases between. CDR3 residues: CASSIWALSGANVLTF. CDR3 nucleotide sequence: TGTGCCAGCAGCATCTGGGCCCTCTCTGGGGCCAACGTCCTGACTTTC.

CDR3 protein: CATSTRTEEKLFF. As DNA, the CDR3 is TGTGCCACCAGCACTCGGACGGAGGAAAAACTGTTTTTT. This rearrangement joins TRBV15 to TRBJ1-4, with D uncertain. With 4 bases removed from V and 8 bases from J, the gap between germline ends came to 11 bases. This CDR3 is built from 13 residues. The V gene's germline CDR1 is LNHNV and CDR2 YYDKDF (reference sequence).

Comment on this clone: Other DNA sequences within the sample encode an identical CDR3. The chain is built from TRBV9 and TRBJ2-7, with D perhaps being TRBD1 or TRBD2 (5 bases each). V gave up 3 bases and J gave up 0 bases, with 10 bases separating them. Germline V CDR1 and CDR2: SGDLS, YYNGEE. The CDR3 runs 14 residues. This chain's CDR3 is CASSAGTNSYEQYF. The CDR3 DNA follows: TGTGCCAGCAGCGCCGGGACCAACTCCTACGAGCAGTACTTC.

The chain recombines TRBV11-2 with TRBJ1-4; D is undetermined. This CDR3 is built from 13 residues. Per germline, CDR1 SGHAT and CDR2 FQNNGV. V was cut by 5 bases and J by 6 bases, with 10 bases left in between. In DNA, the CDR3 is TGTGCCAGCAGCCCCCCGAACTATGAAAAACTGTTTTTT. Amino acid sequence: CASSPPNYEKLFF.

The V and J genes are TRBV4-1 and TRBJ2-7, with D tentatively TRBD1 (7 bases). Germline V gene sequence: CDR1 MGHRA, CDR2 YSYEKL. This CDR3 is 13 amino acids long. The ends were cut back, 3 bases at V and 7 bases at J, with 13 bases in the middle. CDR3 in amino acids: CASSHGQAGEQYF. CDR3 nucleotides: TGCGCCAGCAGCCACGGACAGGCGGGGGAGCAGTACTTC.

The CDR3 coding sequence is TGTGCCAGCACTACAGGGAACACCGGGGAGCTGTTTTTT. This codes for CASTTGNTGELFF. The V gene is TRBV27, the J gene TRBJ2-2, with a possible D match to TRBD1 (5 bases). This CDR3 region has 13 residues. Trimming stripped 7 bases from V and 1 base from J, with 7 bases between. The germline gives CDR1 MNHEY, CDR2 SMNVEV (reference sequence).